This T cell receptor (beta chain) was sequenced in a study of CD8 T cells in ankylosing spondylitis. Quantitative 5'-RACE with molecular barcodes produced the TCR beta libraries. MiXCR, applied by TCRdb to the 5' RACE reads, yields one record per CDR3 protein. The table includes fewer than 400,000 distinct CDR3 sequences, 14% to 15% detected once. There are 13 residues in the CDR3. In germline, CDR1 is MGHRA, CDR2 YSYEKL. Trimming took off 4 bases at V and 4 bases at J, with 8 bases between the two ends. The sequence derives from a male donor with ankylosing spondylitis or in good health (not recorded which). Sequencing was carried out using blood, either unsorted or a sorted T cell fraction (not recorded which). The rearrangement joins TRBV4-1 to TRBJ2-1, with D possibly being TRBD1 (5 bases). CDR3 coding DNA: TGCGCCAGCAGCCGCGCAGGGTACAATGAGCAGTTCTTC. This gives the protein CASSRAGYNEQFF.